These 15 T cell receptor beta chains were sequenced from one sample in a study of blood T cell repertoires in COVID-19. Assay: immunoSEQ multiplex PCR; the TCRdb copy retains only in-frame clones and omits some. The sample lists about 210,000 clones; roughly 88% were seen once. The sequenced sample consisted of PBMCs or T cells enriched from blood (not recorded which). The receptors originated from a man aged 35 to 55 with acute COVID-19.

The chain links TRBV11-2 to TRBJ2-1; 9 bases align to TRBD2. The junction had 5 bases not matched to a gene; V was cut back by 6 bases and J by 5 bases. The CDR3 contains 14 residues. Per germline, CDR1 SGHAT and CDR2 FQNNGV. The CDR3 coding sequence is TGTGCCAGCAGTCAGAGCGGGAGGAACAATGAGCAGTTCTTC. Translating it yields CASSQSGRNNEQFF.

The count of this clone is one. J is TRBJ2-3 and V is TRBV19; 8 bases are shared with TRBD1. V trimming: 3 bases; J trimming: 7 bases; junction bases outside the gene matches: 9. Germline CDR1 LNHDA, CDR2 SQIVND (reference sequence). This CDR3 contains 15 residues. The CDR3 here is CASSMDRALENTQYF. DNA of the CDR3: TGTGCCAGTAGTATGGACAGGGCCCTCGAAAATACGCAGTATTTT. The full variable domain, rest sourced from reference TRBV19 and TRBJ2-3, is DGGITQSPKYLFRKEGQNVTLSCEQNLNHDAMYWYRQDPGQGLRLIYYSQIVNDFQKGDIAEGYSVSREKKESFPLTVTSAQKNPTAFYLCASSMDRALENTQYFGPGTRLTVL.

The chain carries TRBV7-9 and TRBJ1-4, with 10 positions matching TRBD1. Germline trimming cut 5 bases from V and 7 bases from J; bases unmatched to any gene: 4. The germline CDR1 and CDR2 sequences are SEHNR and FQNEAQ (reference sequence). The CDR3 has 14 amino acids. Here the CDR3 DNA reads TGTGCCAGCAGCCAGGGACAGGGGAGTGAAAAACTGTTTTTT. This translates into CASSQGQGSEKLFF.

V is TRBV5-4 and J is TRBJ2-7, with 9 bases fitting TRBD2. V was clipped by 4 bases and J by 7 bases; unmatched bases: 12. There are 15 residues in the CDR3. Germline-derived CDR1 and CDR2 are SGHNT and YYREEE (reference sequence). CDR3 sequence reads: CASSRSGSSNREQYF. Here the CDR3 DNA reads TGTGCCAGCAGCCGTAGCGGGAGTTCGAATAGGGAGCAGTACTTC.

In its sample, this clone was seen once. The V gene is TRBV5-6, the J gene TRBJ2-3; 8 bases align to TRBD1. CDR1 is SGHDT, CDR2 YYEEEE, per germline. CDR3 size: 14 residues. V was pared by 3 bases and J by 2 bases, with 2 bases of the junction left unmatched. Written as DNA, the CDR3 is TGTGCCAGCAGCTGGACAGGGACCACAGATACGCAGTATTTT. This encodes CASSWTGTTDTQYF.

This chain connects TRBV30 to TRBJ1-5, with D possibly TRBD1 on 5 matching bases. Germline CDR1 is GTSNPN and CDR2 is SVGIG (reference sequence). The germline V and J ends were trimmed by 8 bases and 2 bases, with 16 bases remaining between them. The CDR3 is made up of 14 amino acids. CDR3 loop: CAQSQGGGNQPQHF. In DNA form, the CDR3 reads TGTGCCCAAAGCCAGGGAGGGGGCAATCAGCCCCAGCATTTT.

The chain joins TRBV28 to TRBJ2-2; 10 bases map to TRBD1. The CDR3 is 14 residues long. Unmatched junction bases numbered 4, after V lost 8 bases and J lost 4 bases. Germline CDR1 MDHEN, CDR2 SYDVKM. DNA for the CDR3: TGTGCCAGCTATGACAGGGGGCTCACCGGGGAGCTGTTTTTT. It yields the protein CASYDRGLTGELFF.

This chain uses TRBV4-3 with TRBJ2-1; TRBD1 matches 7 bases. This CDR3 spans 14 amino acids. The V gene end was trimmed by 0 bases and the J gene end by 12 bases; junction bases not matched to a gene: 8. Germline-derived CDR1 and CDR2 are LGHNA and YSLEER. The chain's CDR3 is CASSQDNVGGWQFF. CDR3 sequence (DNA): TGCGCCAGCAGCCAAGATAATGTAGGGGGCTGGCAGTTCTTC.

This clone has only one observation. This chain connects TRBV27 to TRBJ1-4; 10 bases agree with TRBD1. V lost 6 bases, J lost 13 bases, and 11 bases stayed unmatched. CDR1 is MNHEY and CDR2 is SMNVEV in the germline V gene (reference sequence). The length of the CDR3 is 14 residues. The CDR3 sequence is CASSRRDRGWVLFF. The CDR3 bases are TGTGCCAGCAGCCGCCGGGACAGGGGATGGGTACTGTTTTTT.

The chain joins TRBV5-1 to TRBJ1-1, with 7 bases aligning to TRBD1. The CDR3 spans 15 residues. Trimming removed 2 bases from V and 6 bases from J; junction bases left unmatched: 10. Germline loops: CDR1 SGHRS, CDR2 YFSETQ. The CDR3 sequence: CASSFGRGRTPEAFF. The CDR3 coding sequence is TGCGCCAGCAGCTTCGGCAGGGGGAGGACCCCTGAAGCTTTCTTT.

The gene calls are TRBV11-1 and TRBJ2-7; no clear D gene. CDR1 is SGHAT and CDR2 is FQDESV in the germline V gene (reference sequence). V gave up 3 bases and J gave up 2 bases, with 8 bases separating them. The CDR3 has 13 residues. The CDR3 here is CASSFHATYEQYF. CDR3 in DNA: TGTGCCAGCAGCTTCCATGCGACCTACGAGCAGTACTTC. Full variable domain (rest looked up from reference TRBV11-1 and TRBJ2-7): EAEVAQSPRYKITEKSQAVAFWCDPISGHATLYWYRQILGQGPELLVQFQDESVVDDSQLPKDRFSAERLKGVDSTLKIQPAELGDSAMYLCASSFHATYEQYFGPGTRLTVT.

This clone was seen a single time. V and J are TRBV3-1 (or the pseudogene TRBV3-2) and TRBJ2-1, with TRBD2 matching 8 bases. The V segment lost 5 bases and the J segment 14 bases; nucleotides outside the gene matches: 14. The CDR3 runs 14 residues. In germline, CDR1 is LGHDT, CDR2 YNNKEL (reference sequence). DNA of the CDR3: TGTGCCAGCAGCGGCCCCTCTATGAGCGGGAGAGAGTTCTTC. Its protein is CASSGPSMSGREFF.

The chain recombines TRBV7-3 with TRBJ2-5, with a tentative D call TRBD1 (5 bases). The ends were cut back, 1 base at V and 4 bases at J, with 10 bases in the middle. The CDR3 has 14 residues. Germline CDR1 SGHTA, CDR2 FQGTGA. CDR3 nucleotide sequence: TGTGCCAGCAGCTTAAAAGGGGCGCGAGAGACCCAGTACTTC. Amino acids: CASSLKGARETQYF.

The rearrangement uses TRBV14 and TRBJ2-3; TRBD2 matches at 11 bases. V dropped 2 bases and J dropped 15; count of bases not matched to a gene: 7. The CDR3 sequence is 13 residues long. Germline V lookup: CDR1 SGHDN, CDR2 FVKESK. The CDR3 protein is CASSQSLAGVIYF. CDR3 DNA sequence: TGTGCCAGCAGCCAATCACTAGCGGGAGTCATCTATTTT.

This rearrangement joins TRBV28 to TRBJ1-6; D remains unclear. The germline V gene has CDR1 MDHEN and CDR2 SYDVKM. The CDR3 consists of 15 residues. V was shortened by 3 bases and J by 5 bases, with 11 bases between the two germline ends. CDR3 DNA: TGTGCCAGCAGTTTGTCGGGATTTAATAATTCACCCCTCCACTTT. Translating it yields CASSLSGFNNSPLHF. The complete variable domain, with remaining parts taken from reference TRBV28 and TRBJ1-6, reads DVKVTQSSRYLVKRTGEKVFLECVQDMDHENMFWYRQDPGLGLRLIYFSYDVKMKEKGDIPEGYSVSREKKERFSLILESASTNQTSMYLCASSLSGFNNSPLHFGNGTRLTVT.